The present T cell receptor (beta chain) was sequenced within a study of T-cell reconstitution after alpha-beta-depleted transplantation in children. Remarks on this clonotype: Its antigen is still unknown.

It was with unique molecular identifiers that the TCRbeta library was prepared. A single record per CDR3 protein comes from TCRdb applying MiXCR to the PCR reads. Among 800,000 to 1,000,000 distinct CDR3 sequences listed, 25% to 35% were seen once. V trimming: 2 bases; J trimming: 8 bases; junction bases outside the gene matches: 10. The length of the CDR3 is 16 residues. The germline V gene has CDR1 SGHTA and CDR2 FQGNSA. Notes on the study in general: T cells produced anew were the main source of T-cell counts and diversity one year after transplant. Expanded graft clones, several hundred of them, were reportedly the source of alpha-beta T cells about two months after transplant.

The sequencing here drew on PBMCs, mostly from graft donor cells, taken 360 days after TCRalphabeta/CD19-depleted stem cell transplant. The receptor was derived from a boy younger than two who had a stem cell transplant for SCID, so the T cells may come from the graft donor. The chain links TRBV7-2 to TRBJ2-1, with 9 bases fitting TRBD1. The CDR3 region is CASSLSTGTGKDEQFF. The CDR3 nucleotides are TGTGCCAGCAGCTTAAGTACCGGGACAGGGAAGGATGAGCAGTTCTTC.